This is a list of T cell receptor beta chains from one sample in a study of blood T cell repertoires in COVID-19. Libraries were prepared by immunoSEQ multiplex PCR; TCRdb keeps only in-frame clonotypes and omits some of them. This table has 200,000 to 250,000 clones, approximately 88% appearing once. Sequenced sample: PBMCs or T cells enriched from blood (not recorded which). The origin of the receptors is a man aged 18-30 years with acute COVID-19. The CDR3 runs from the conserved cysteine through the conserved F or W. Clone size is given for some rows only: seen once, a few or many times, or a class if the clone is expanded.

j_gene | v_gene | abundance | CDR3aa
TRBJ1-2 | TRBV9 | NA | CASSPGQGLQSYGYTF
TRBJ1-6 | TRBV27 | NA | CASSGLTYNSPLHF
TRBJ1-4 | TRBV24-1 | once | CATSLDRSLNSTNEKLFF
TRBJ2-5 | TRBV10-1 | NA | CASSEILLADPETQYF
TRBJ2-7 | TRBV14 | NA | CASSQDPNRLEQYF
TRBJ1-6 | TRBV3-1/TRBV3-2 | NA | CASSQGGSSYNSPLHF
TRBJ2-2 | TRBV7-2 | NA | CASSLAGRVHTGELFF
TRBJ1-6 | TRBV27 | NA | CASSLSVRGRANSPLHF
TRBJ2-3 | TRBV30 | NA | CAWSRTTGADTQYF
TRBJ2-7 | TRBV5-1 | NA | CASSLDSSGSYEQYF
TRBJ1-1 | TRBV4-2 | few | CASSPGTGDFITEAFF
TRBJ2-6 | TRBV27 | NA | CASSPGTGFSGANVLTF
TRBJ2-7 | TRBV6-5 | NA | CASNSDSYEQYF
TRBJ2-1 | TRBV2 | few | CASTRNEQFF
TRBJ2-4 | TRBV7-3 | NA | CASSRTGTGRGNIQYF
TRBJ2-6 | TRBV19 | NA | CASSIDLPGANVLTF
TRBJ2-3 | TRBV10-3 | NA | CAISDPGLAGADTQYF
TRBJ1-1 | TRBV25-1 | NA | CASIGAGGDAEAFF
TRBJ1-1 | TRBV18 | NA | CASSPDLETGDTEAFF
TRBJ2-7 | TRBV2 | NA | CAIPHGLPPYEQYF
TRBJ2-1 | TRBV4-3 | NA | CASSQGSGSVNEQFF
TRBJ2-2 | TRBV27 | once | CASTATSGHTGELFF
TRBJ1-1 | TRBV7-2 | NA | CASSSGGNTEAFF
TRBJ2-2 | TRBV2 | NA | CASREGTVNTGELFF